The clone carrying this T cell receptor beta chain was counted ten times or more. Antigen unknown. These data come from a study of CD8 T cells in ankylosing spondylitis. Notes on the study in general: A TCR beta motif of eight or nine highly homologous variants seemed to mark ankylosing spondylitis blood.

Generation of TCR beta libraries employed quantitative 5'-RACE incorporating molecular barcodes. TCRdb recomputed calls from the 5' RACE reads with MiXCR, one row per CDR3 protein. This sample yields about 220,000 distinct CDR3 sequences, of which approximately 7.4% are seen a single time; 11% to 15% belongs to the top ten. Trimming left V 7 bases short and J 0 bases short, with 10 bases between. Germline V gene lookup returns CDR1 MDHEN and CDR2 SYDVKM. The CDR3 consists of 14 residues. This receptor was obtained from a male donor with ankylosing spondylitis. The genes are TRBV28 and TRBJ2-1; D is undetermined. The sequencing input was blood, either unsorted or a sorted T cell fraction (not recorded which). The CDR3 coding sequence is TGTGCCAGCAAAGAGGTACGCTCCTACAATGAGCAGTTCTTC. Its protein product is CASKEVRSYNEQFF.